This T cell receptor (beta chain) was sequenced for a study of cytomegalovirus exposure and HLA in healthy donors (dated by TCRdb to 2015 to 2018). Turning to the overall study: According to an earlier analysis of a few hundred of the donors, about 179 million T cells yielded 90 million to 140 million unique TCR beta sequences and roughly 280 Gb of sequence data. Across around 400 genotyped donors of the cohort, an average of about 240,000 unique TCR beta nucleotide sequences per donor were sequenced, and approximately 17% of those sequences were non-productive. To decide whether each TCR beta V gene segment behaved as functional or pseudogenic, an earlier analysis of some 600 of the donors relied on high-throughput TCR beta sequencing. Every discovery cohort repertoire had been produced on one sequencing platform. Donor age, sex, ethnicity and CMV serostatus were compiled alongside the repertoire data. The study aimed to test whether cataloging public T cell receptors could reveal signatures of past pathogen exposure. The study profiled the T cell repertoires of some 610 subjects by immunosequencing and related them to cytomegalovirus serostatus. Genome-wide SNP genotypes for about 65% of the 666 donors were used in a later genetic analysis, which treated that subset as a discovery cohort. HLA typing included class I and class II loci at four-digit resolution. The study combined high-throughput TCR immunosequencing, statistical association of individual TCRs with disease status, and machine learning to predict cytomegalovirus infection status. Besides the first cohort of around 670 subjects, a separate validation cohort made up of 90 to 150 different subjects was used. An early release that covered several hundred HLA-typed donors contained approximately 300 gigabases of sequencing data and about 93 million unique TCR sequences. In the later analysis, no new phenotypic data were used to find candidate immune exposures; instead, reliance was placed on TCR beta sequences and their occurrence across donors. The number of donors typed differed by locus, with 629-630 for A, B, C, DRB1 and DQB1, around 520 for DQA1, 600 to 610 for DPA1, and 472 for DPB1. A later analysis re-examined previously published TCR beta repertoires from 600 to 700 donors and added high-resolution HLA genotyping to investigate patterns of TCR occurrence. Because of strong linkage in the cohort, roughly five DR-DQ haplotypes were treated as single units for association and clustering. Of the roughly 430 genotyped donors, approximately 82% fell in the genetic ancestry cluster associated with self-reported Caucasian donors. Overall study results and their limits: A further reported finding was that TCR beta sequences accurately predicted the HLA-A and HLA-B alleles for most subjects in the first cohort. According to the authors, the approach could potentially be generalized to other disease states and immunological phenotypes. The earlier analysis of 587 of the donors excluded roughly 17 rarely observed V segments, including chromosome 9 orphons, because counts were too low. Presence/absence analyses assumed roughly uniform sequencing depth across donors, an assumption that may not hold. According to a later genetic analysis, donors in an Asian-associated ancestry cluster had fewer N-insertions in productive TCRs than the approximately 670-donor mean. In the study, some 160 TCR beta chains were listed as associated with cytomegalovirus. A later analysis found that most CMV-associated TCR beta chains appeared HLA-restricted, with HLA associations seemingly driven largely by CMV exposure. An earlier analysis of around 540 of the donors showed that most TCR beta V segments appeared in productive rearrangements either about 90% or about 30% of the time, which broadly matched IMGT annotations. The 87-base-pair reads could not distinguish some IMGT-functional V segments, including TRBV6-2 and TRBV6-3, so those segments were excluded. Most TCR sequences were observed very rarely across donors, whereas some public TCRs were present in many individuals. Correlated functional status among segregating V segments might reflect linkage disequilibrium, but an unknown experimental factor could not be ruled out. At a false discovery rate of 0.05, a later analysis linked approximately 18,000 TCR beta sequences to specific HLA alleles. For the cohort, immune exposure information was limited to CMV serostatus. In vitro tests confirmed that a few of the cytomegalovirus-associated TCR beta chains recognize cytomegalovirus antigens. According to a later analysis, parvovirus B19, influenza, CMV and Epstein-Barr virus appeared linked to several top co-occurrence clusters. An association between a missense DCLRE1C variant and V-gene and J-gene trimming of TCR beta chains was found in a later genetic analysis and replicated in an independent cohort. Compared with equally common non-associated chains, HLA-associated TCR beta chains in a later analysis were more clonally expanded and had lower generation probabilities. In this cohort, only TCR beta chains were sequenced, and detectable features were limited by the absence of alpha or paired-chain data. Because HLA typing was missing for some donors at each locus, association tests included only the typed subset. The classifier was reported to diagnose cytomegalovirus status with high specificity and sensitivity in both the original cohort and the validation cohort. When HLA alleles, especially DR and DQ, strongly co-occurred, TCR associations were difficult to assign to individual alleles. In a later analysis, the rate of TCR association differed among HLA loci, with DRB1 alleles having the most associated TCRs and HLA-C alleles having the fewest. A cluster of highly shared sequence variants was judged likely to represent a technical artifact of the sequencing pipeline.

The library was produced with the immunoSEQ multiplex PCR assay. The multiplex PCR relied on a mix of 60 forward primers for TCR Vbeta segments and 13 reverse primers for TCR Jbeta segments. A multiplex PCR assay on genomic DNA amplified the CDR3 region of rearranged TCR beta genes. Amplified TCR beta libraries were sequenced as 87-base-pair reads on the Illumina HiSeq System. In the source study's methods: Across the 600 to 700 repertoires, a later analysis counted tens of millions of unique TCR beta chains, roughly 11 million of which were shared by at least two donors. To remove PCR and sequencing errors, raw reads were error-corrected and collapsed into unique sequences using a nearest-neighbor algorithm that merged closely related sequences. Alignment of CDR3 sequences to IMGT reference sequences was used to assign V, D and J gene segments. For a sequence to be retained, a match of at least six nucleotides to both a V gene segment and a J gene segment was required. A rearrangement was called productive if the CDR3 had no stop codons and remained in frame with V and J, and every other rearrangement was called non-productive. CDR3 was defined by IMGT convention, running from the second conserved V-encoded cysteine to the conserved J-encoded phenylalanine. Sequences without an unambiguous match to a single V gene segment were excluded from the earlier analysis of a few hundred of the donors. In an earlier analysis of several hundred of the donors, V segments were called functional above 56.7% productive rearrangements and were called segregating when the between-donor standard deviation exceeded 5%. A statistical classification framework was built for diagnosing cytomegalovirus status from the catalog of TCR beta chain sequences. In a later analysis, TCR nucleotide sequences were compared against IMGT/GENE-DB human TR gene sequences so that V and J genes could be assigned. A later analysis assigned CDR3 sequences and most-parsimonious VDJ recombination scenarios with the TCRdist pipeline. In a later analysis, each TCR beta chain was defined by its CDR3 amino acid sequence together with its V-gene family, and reads without a unique V-gene family were excluded. A later analysis removed roughly 590 highly shared, low-generation-probability nucleotide sequences to deal with suspected cross-contamination and a sequencing artifact. A later analysis calculated a clonal expansion index for each public chain from normalized within-repertoire ranks of inferred template counts. A later analysis computed generation probabilities with a VDJ recombination model fitted to out-of-frame rearrangements, and checked the results against IGoR. Hypergeometric tests were used in a later analysis to score TCR-TCR, TCR-HLA and TCR-CMV co-occurrence, with a repertoire-size bias correction applied to the TCR pairs. To estimate false discovery rates, a later analysis permuted the HLA or CMV assignments 20 times. A later analysis grouped co-occurring TCRs with DBSCAN, adding TCRdist sequence similarity when clustering within HLA-allele-positive subsets. For co-occurrence clustering, repertoires with fewer than 30,000 or more than 120,000 public chains were excluded, along with about five repertoires with anomalous nucleotide sharing. The clones in this table, taken by TCRdb from immuneACCESS, are in-frame only. Not every clone is retained; where verified, under half of the shortfall comes from an unresolved V gene, and the cause of the rest is unknown. The V and J calls and the clone size are those of that table, but D and trimming were determined from the DNA. Present in this sample are about 150,000 clones, just over 75% of which were seen just once. The ten largest clones take up roughly 1.6% of the sample.

This clone was observed a handful of times. It has no known antigen specificity. The sample holds no much larger clone one base away, and base qualities are not on file. In total, roughly 670 healthy bone marrow donors made up the cohort. All cohort members were sampled while nominally healthy, although unrecorded immune exposures were likely present. The donor was CMV seronegative and was included in the group of 352 seronegative cohort members. A peripheral blood sample was provided by each donor, and peripheral blood mononuclear cells were used for TCR beta sequencing. Genomic DNA was extracted from the blood cell samples with the Qiagen DNeasy Blood Extraction Kit. Cut back by 5 bases and 5 bases, the V and J ends lie 15 bases apart. The CDR3 runs 15 residues from the cysteine to the phenylalanine. The CDR3 DNA has 45 bases and is translated from base 1. The CDR1 and CDR2 encoded by the germline V gene (reference sequence) are MNHEY and SMNVEV.

The V and J genes are TRBV27 and TRBJ2-2, with the D gene not confidently named. The sample consisted of PBMCs. This TCR was recovered from a man aged 35 to 55 in good health and CMV-seronegative. The CDR3 here reads CASSPKPYSTGELFF. In nucleotides, the sequence is TGTGCCAGCAGTCCGAAGCCCTACAGTACCGGGGAGCTGTTTTTT.